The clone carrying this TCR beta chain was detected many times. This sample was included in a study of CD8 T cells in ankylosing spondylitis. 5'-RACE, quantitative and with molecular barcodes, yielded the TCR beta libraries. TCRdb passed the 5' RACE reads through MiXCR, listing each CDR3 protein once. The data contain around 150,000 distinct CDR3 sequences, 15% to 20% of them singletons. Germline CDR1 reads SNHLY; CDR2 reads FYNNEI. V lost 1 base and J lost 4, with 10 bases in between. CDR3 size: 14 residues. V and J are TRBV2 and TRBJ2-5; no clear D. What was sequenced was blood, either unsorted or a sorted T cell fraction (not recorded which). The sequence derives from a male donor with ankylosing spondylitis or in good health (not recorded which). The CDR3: CASSEDRSPETQYF. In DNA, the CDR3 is TGTGCCAGCAGTGAAGACCGATCTCCAGAGACCCAGTACTTC.